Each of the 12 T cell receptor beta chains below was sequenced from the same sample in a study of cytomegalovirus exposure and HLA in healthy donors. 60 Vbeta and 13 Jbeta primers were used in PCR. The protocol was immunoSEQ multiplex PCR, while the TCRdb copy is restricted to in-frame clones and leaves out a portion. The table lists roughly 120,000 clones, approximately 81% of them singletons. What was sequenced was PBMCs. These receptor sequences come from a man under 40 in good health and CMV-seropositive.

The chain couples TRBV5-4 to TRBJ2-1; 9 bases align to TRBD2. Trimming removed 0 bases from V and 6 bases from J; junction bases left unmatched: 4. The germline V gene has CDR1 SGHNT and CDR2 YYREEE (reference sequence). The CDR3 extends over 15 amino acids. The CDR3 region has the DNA TGTGCCAGCAGCTTGGGGTTAGCGGGAGCCAATGAGCAGTTCTTC. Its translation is CASSLGLAGANEQFF.

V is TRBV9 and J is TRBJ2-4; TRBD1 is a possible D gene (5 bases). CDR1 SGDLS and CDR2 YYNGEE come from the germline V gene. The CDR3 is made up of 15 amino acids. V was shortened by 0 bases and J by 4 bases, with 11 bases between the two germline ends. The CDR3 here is CASSVAGQGKNIQYF. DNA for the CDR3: TGTGCCAGCAGCGTAGCTGGGCAGGGAAAAAACATTCAGTACTTC.

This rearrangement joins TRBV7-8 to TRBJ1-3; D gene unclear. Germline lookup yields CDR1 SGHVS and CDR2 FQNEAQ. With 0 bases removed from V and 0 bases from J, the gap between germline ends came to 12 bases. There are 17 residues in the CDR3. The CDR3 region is CASSLAHFSGSGNTIYF. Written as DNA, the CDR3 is TGTGCCAGCAGCTTAGCGCATTTTTCGGGCTCTGGAAACACCATATATTTT.

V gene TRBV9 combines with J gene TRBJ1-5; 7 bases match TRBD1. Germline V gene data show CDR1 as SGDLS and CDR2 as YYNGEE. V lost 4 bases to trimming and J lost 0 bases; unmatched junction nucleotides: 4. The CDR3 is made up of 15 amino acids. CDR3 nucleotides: TGTGCCAGCAGCCCGGACAGGTATAGCAATCAGCCCCAGCATTTT. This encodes CASSPDRYSNQPQHF.

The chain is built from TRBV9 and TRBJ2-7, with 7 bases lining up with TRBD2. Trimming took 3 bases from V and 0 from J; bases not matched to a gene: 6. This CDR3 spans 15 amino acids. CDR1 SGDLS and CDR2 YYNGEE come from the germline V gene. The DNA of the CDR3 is TGTGCCAGCAGCGGGGACCGCGGGGGCTCCTACGAGCAGTACTTC. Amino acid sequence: CASSGDRGGSYEQYF.

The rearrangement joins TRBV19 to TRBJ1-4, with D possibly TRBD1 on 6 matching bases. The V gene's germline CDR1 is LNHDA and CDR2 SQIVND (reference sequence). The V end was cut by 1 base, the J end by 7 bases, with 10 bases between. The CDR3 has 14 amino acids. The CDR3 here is CASSIAVDSEKLFF. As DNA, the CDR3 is TGTGCCAGTAGTATAGCGGTGGACAGTGAAAAACTGTTTTTT.

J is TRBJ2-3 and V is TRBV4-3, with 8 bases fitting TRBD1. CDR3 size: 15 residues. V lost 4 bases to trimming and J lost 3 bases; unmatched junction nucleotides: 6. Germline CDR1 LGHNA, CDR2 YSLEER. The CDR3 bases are TGCGCCAGCAGCCTTGCTGGACAGGGTACAGATACGCAGTATTTT. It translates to CASSLAGQGTDTQYF.

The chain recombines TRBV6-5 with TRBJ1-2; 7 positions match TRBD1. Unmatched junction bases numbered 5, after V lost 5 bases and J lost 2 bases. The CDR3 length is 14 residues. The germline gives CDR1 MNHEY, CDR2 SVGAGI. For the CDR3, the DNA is TGTGCCAGCAGTCCCACAGGGGTCAACTATGGCTACACCTTC. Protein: CASSPTGVNYGYTF.

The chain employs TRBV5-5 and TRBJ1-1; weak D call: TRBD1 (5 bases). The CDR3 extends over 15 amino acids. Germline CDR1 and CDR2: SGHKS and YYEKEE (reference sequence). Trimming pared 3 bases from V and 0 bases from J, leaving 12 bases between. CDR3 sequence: CASSSAQGLNTEAFF. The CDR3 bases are TGTGCCAGCAGCTCTGCTCAGGGTTTGAACACTGAAGCTTTCTTT.

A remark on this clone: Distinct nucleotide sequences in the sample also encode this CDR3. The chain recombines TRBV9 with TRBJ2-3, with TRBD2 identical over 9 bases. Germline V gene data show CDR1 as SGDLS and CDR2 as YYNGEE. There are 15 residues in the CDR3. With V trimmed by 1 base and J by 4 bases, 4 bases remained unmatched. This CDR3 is CASSVSGGGADTQYF. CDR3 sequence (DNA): TGTGCCAGCAGCGTAAGTGGCGGGGGGGCAGATACGCAGTATTTT.

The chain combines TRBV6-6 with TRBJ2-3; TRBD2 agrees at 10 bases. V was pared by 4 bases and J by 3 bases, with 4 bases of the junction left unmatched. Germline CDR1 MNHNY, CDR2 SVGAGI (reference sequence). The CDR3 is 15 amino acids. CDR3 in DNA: TGTGCCAGCAGTTCCGGACTAGCGGAAACAGATACGCAGTATTTT. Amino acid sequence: CASSSGLAETDTQYF.

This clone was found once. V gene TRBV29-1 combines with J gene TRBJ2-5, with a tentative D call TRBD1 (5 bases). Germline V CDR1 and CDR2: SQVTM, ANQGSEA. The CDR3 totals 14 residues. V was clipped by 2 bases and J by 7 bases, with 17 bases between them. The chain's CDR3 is CSVETVTAWGTQYF. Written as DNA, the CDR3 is TGCAGCGTTGAAACTGTGACAGCTTGGGGGACCCAGTACTTC. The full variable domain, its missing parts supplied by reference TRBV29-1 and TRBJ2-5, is SAVISQKPSRDICQRGTSLTIQCQVDSQVTMMFWYRQQPGQSLTLIATANQGSEATYESGFVIDKFPISRPNLTFSTLTVSNMSPEDSSIYLCSVETVTAWGTQYFGPGTRLLVL.